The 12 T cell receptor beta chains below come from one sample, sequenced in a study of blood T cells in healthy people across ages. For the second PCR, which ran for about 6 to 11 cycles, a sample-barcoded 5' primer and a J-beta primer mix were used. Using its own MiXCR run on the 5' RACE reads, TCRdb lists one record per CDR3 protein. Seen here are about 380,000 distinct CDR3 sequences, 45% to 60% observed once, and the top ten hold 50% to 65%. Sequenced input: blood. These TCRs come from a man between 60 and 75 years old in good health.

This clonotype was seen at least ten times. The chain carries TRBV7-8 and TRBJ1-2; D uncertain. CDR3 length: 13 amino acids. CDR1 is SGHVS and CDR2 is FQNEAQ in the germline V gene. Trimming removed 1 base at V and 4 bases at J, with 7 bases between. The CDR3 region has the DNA TGTGCCAGCAGCTTAGGAGGGATCTATGGCTACACCTTC. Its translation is CASSLGGIYGYTF.

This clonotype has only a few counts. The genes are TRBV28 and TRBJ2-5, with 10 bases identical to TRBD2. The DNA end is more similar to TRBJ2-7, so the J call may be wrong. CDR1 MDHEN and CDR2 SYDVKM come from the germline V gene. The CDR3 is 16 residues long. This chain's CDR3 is CASSKGLAARSYEQYF. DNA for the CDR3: TGTGCCAGCAGCAAAGGACTAGCGGCCCGCTCTTACGAGCAGTACTTC.

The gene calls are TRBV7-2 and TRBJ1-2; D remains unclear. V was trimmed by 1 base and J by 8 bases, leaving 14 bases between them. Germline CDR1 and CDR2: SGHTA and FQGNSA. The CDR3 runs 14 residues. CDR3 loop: CASSLGHSPGGYTF. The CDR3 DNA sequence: TGTGCCAGCAGCTTAGGGCACTCGCCCGGGGGCTACACCTTC.

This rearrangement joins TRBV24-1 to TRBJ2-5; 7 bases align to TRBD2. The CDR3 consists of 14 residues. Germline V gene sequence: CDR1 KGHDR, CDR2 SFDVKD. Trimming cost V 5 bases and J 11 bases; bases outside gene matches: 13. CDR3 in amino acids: CATSGMGGSGEQYF. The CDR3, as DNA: TGTGCCACCAGTGGTATGGGCGGGAGCGGTGAGCAGTACTTC.

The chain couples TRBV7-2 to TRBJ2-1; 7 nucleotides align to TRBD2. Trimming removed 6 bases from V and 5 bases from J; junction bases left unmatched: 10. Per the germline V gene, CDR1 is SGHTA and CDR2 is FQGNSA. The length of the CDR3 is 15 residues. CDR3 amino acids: CASSAASGTHNEQFF. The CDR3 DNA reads TGTGCCAGCAGTGCGGCTAGCGGAACCCACAATGAGCAGTTCTTC.

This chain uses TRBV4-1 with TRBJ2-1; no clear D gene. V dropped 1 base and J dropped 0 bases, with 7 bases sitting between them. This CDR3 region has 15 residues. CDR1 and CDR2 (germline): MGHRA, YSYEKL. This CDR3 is CASSQVRRSYNEQFF. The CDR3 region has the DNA TGCGCCAGCAGCCAAGTAAGGCGCTCCTACAATGAGCAGTTCTTC.

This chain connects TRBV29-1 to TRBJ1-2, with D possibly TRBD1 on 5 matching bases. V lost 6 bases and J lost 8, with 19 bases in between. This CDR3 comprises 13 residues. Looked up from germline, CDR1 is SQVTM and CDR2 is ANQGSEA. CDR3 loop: CSVGEGPAGGYTF. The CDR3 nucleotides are TGCAGCGTGGGGGAGGGACCAGCGGGGGGCTACACCTTC.

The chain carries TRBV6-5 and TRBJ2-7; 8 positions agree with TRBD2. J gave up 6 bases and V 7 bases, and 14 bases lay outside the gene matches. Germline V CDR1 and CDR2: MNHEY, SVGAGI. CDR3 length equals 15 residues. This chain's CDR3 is CASKTLAGGLSEQYF. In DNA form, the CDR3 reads TGTGCCAGCAAAACCCTAGCGGGCGGGCTCTCCGAGCAGTACTTC.

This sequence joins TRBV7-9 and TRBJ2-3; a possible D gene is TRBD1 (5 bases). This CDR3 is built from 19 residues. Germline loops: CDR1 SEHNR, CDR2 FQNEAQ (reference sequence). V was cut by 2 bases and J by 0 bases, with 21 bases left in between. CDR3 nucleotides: TGTGCCAGCAGCTTAAAAATACAATCCCAGGGATATAGCACAGATACGCAGTATTTT. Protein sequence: CASSLKIQSQGYSTDTQYF.

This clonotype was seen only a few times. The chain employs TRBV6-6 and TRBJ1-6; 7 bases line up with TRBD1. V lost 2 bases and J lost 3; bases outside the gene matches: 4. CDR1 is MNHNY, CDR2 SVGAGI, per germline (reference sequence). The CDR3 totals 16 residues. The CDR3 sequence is CASSYDREVYNSPLHF. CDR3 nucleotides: TGTGCCAGCAGTTACGACAGGGAGGTCTATAATTCACCCCTCCACTTT.

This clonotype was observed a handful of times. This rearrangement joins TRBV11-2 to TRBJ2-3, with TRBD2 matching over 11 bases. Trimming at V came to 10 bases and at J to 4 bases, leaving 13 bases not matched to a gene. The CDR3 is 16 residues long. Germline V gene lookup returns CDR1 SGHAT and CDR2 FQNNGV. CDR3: CATHSTSGINADTQYF. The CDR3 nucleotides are TGTGCCACCCACTCGACTAGCGGGATAAATGCAGATACGCAGTATTTT.

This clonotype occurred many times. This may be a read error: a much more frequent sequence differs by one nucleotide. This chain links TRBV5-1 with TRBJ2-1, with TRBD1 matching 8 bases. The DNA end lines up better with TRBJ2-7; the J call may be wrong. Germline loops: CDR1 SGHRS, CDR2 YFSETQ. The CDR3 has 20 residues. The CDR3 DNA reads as TGCGCCAGCAGCTTGGAGAGTCAGGGGGCCCTCCGAATCTCCTACAATGAGCAGTACTTC. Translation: CASSLESQGALRISYNEQYF.